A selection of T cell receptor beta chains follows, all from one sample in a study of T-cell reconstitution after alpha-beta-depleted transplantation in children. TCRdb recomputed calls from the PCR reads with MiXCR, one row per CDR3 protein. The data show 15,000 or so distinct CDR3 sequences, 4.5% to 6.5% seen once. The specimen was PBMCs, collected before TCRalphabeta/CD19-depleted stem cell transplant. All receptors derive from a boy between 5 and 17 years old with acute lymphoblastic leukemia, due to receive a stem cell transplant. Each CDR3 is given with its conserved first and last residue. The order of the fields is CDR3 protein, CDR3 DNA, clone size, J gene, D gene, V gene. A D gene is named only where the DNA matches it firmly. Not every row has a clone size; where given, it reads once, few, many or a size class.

CASTGETNEKLFF,TGTGCCAGCACAGGCGAGACAAATGAAAAACTGTTTTTT,many,TRBJ1-4,-,TRBV12-3/TRBV12-4
CASSYRVPGYNEQFF,TGTGCCAGCAGCTACAGGGTTCCGGGATACAATGAGCAGTTCTTC,medium-sized,TRBJ2-1,-,TRBV11-2
CATSEIRGTPQYF,TGTGCCACCAGTGAAATTCGCGGTACGCCCCAGTACTTC,many,TRBJ2-7,-,TRBV24-1
CASSHRGVGFGAQHF,TGTGCCAGCAGCCACCGAGGGGTGGGTTTTGGGGCCCAGCATTTT,many,TRBJ1-5,-,TRBV7-8
CASSPTRTPKNIQYF,TGTGCCAGCAGCCCTACACGGACTCCCAAAAACATTCAGTACTTC,many,TRBJ2-4,-,TRBV11-2
CASRPDRRTTEAFF,TGTGCCAGCAGACCGGACAGACGAACTACTGAAGCTTTCTTT,many,TRBJ1-1,-,TRBV28
CASSYWVTDTQYF,TGTGCCAGCAGTTACTGGGTAACAGATACGCAGTATTTT,many,TRBJ2-3,-,TRBV6-5
CASSSSPADPHYYEQYF,TGTGCCAGCAGCTCCTCCCCCGCCGATCCCCACTACTACGAGCAGTACTTC,many,TRBJ2-7,-,TRBV11-3
CAIGARDFNEQFF,TGTGCCATCGGAGCCCGTGACTTCAATGAGCAGTTCTTC,many,TRBJ2-1,-,TRBV10-3
CASSLREVYEQYF,TGTGCCAGCAGTCTGCGGGAGGTATACGAGCAGTACTTC,medium-sized,TRBJ2-7,TRBD2,TRBV6-5
CASSFGNSYNEQFF,TGCGCCAGCAGCTTTGGGAACTCCTACAATGAGCAGTTCTTC,many,TRBJ2-1,-,TRBV5-1
CASRLDADTQETQYF,TGTGCCAGCAGGTTGGACGCCGACACCCAAGAGACCCAGTACTTC,many,TRBJ2-5,-,TRBV28
CSARVRTYNEQFF,TGCAGTGCTAGAGTCCGGACCTACAATGAGCAGTTCTTC,many,TRBJ2-1,-,TRBV20-1
CSGTGAGNTIYF,TGCAGCGGAACAGGGGCTGGAAACACCATATATTTT,many,TRBJ1-3,TRBD1,TRBV20-1
CASSEGQGAIPGPFF,TGTGCCAGCAGCGAAGGACAGGGGGCCATCCCCGGTCCTTTCTTT,many,TRBJ1-1,TRBD1,TRBV2
CASSRSDRWNEQFF,TGTGCCAGCTCACGCTCGGACAGGTGGAATGAGCAGTTCTTC,medium-sized,TRBJ2-1,TRBD1,TRBV18
CASSFRDTRETQYF,TGCGCCAGCAGCTTCCGGGACACAAGGGAGACCCAGTACTTC,many,TRBJ2-5,-,TRBV5-1
CATSRVDREGNEQFF,TGTGCCACCAGCAGAGTAGACAGGGAGGGGAATGAGCAGTTCTTC,many,TRBJ2-1,-,TRBV15
CASSQTYRGSSYNEQFF,TGCGCCAGCAGCCAAACTTACAGGGGTAGCTCCTACAATGAGCAGTTCTTC,many,TRBJ2-1,TRBD1,TRBV4-3
CASSPLREQFF,TGTGCCAGCAGCCCATTGAGGGAGCAGTTCTTC,many,TRBJ2-1,-,TRBV6-2/TRBV6-3
CSAQSGRETQYF,TGCAGTGCCCAATCGGGGCGGGAGACCCAGTACTTC,-,TRBJ2-5,-,TRBV20-1
CASSGGPGSNQPQHF,TGTGCCAGCAGCGGGGGACCGGGGAGCAATCAGCCCCAGCATTTT,-,TRBJ1-5,-,TRBV5-4
CASSLGSSGQPQHF,TGTGCCAGCAGCTTAGGATCTAGTGGTCAGCCCCAGCATTTT,-,TRBJ1-5,-,TRBV7-6
CASSPSISNEQFF,TGTGCCAGCAGCCCCTCAATCTCCAATGAGCAGTTCTTC,many,TRBJ2-1,-,TRBV4-2
CATSDLEVARGAFF,TGCGCCACCAGTGATTTGGAGGTGGCGCGGGGAGCTTTCTTT,once,TRBJ1-1,-,TRBV24-1
CSVEDLEGVSTDTQYF,TGCAGCGTTGAAGATCTAGAGGGGGTGAGCACAGATACGCAGTATTTT,many,TRBJ2-3,-,TRBV29-1
CASSLSGSRADTQYF,TGTGCCAGCAGCCTTAGCGGCAGTAGGGCAGATACGCAGTATTTT,many,TRBJ2-3,-,TRBV7-9
CASSFRSEQYF,TGTGCCAGCAGCTTTCGATCCGAGCAGTACTTC,many,TRBJ2-7,-,TRBV7-8
CASSSPYEQYF,TGTGCCAGCAGCTCCCCCTACGAGCAGTACTTC,many,TRBJ2-7,-,TRBV13
CASSPLLTGLAEAFF,TGTGCCAGCAGCCCCCTACTTACAGGGTTGGCTGAAGCTTTCTTT,many,TRBJ1-1,-,TRBV7-2
CSAKPGVYTEAFF,TGCAGTGCTAAACCAGGGGTCTACACTGAAGCTTTCTTT,many,TRBJ1-1,-,TRBV20-1
CAISAGTNEKLFF,TGTGCCATCAGCGCGGGGACAAATGAAAAACTGTTTTTT,-,TRBJ1-4,-,TRBV10-3
CASSVAGGRRNEQFF,TGTGCCAGCAGCGTAGCGGGGGGGCGGCGGAATGAGCAGTTCTTC,many,TRBJ2-1,TRBD2,TRBV9
CASSNTGETSTGELFF,TGTGCCAGCAGCAATACAGGGGAAACCAGCACCGGGGAGCTGTTTTTT,many,TRBJ2-2,TRBD1,TRBV3-1
CASSPDLYRGADGYTF,TGTGCCAGCAGCCCAGACCTGTATCGGGGCGCGGATGGCTACACCTTC,many,TRBJ1-2,-,TRBV7-9
CASSGAGREQFF,TGTGCCAGCAGCGGGGCTGGGCGAGAGCAGTTCTTC,many,TRBJ2-1,-,TRBV5-4
CASSYQSGNYNEQFF,TGCGCCAGCAGCTACCAGAGTGGGAATTACAATGAGCAGTTCTTC,medium-sized,TRBJ2-1,-,TRBV5-1